This T cell receptor (beta chain) stems from a study of blood T cell repertoires in COVID-19. The V gene's germline CDR1 is SEHNR and CDR2 FQNEAQ (reference sequence). The CDR3 is made up of 15 amino acids. The V gene end was trimmed by 6 bases and the J gene end by 0 bases; junction bases not matched to a gene: 6. The table came from immunoSEQ multiplex PCR; TCRdb's copy has only in-frame clones and leaves some out. The sample lists approximately 360,000 clones; around 90% were seen once. The rearrangement links TRBV7-9 to TRBJ1-1; 8 positions agree with TRBD1. The sample taken for sequencing was peripheral blood. This clonotype originated in a man aged 18 to 35 with active or convalescent COVID-19. The CDR3 is CASSPGGNVNTEAFF. Here the CDR3 DNA reads TGTGCCAGCAGTCCAGGGGGCAATGTGAACACTGAAGCTTTCTTT.